The entry that follows covers one T cell receptor (beta chain) sequence. What it binds is unknown. The sample comes from a study of shared clonotypes between healthy human individuals. Roughly 30,000 T cell genomes (about 0.2 ug DNA) went into each sorted-subset replicate. Authors' methods: With immunoSEQ giving junction-only sequences and no quality scores, filtering differed. Data came from immunoSEQ multiplex PCR; TCRdb stores just in-frame clones and leaves some out. The V and J calls and clone size are taken from that table; D and trimming were inferred from the DNA. The sample carries 2 million to 2.5 million clones, 95% recorded once. Regarding the study as a whole: With a handful of donors compared, 4.5% to 6.5% of naive CD4 clonotypes were shared. Non-shared clonotypes displayed generation probabilities falling below those of clonotypes present in all four donors.

This receptor was taken from a man between 18 and 29 years old in good health. The sample comprised naive CD4+ T cells sorted from blood. This sample's subset: CD45RA+ positively selected.

The CDR3 reads CASSNLSVPGSTAEQYF. The CDR3 DNA reads as TGTGCCAGCAGCAACCTAAGTGTCCCCGGATCAACGGCCGAGCAGTACTTC. This chain links TRBV21-1 with TRBJ2-7. TRBV21-1 is a pseudogene locus. CDR3 length equals 17 residues.